This TCR beta chain emerged from a study of T cells after yellow fever vaccination. Study-level points and caveats: Some clonotypes, a small share, were shared between CD4 and CD8 compartments. The secondary response was weaker, and its peak arrived faster, on day 5 versus 15. Most primary-vaccination clones recurred post-booster (more than 95% CD4, 85% to 90% CD8). Abundant clonotypes (contaminants from the bulk population) could be present in FACS-sorted repertoires.

V lost 5 bases, J lost 6 bases, and 18 bases lay in between. Germline loops: CDR1 SQVTM, CDR2 ANQGSEA. This CDR3 spans 14 amino acids. From the 5' RACE reads, TCRdb called clonotypes with MiXCR, one entry per CDR3 protein. The table has 200,000 to 300,000 distinct CDR3 sequences, 10% to 15% seen once. To note about this clonotype: Its antigen remains unidentified.

V gene TRBV29-1 combines with J gene TRBJ2-3; D might be TRBD1 (5 bases). The TCR originated in a man aged 30 to 39 who received the YFV17D yellow fever vaccine. The sequences come from CD4+ T cells sorted from PBMCs, collected 45 days after the yellow fever booster vaccination. CDR3 sequence (DNA): TGCAGCGTTCTACGGACGGACACCACTGATACGCAGTATTTT. Translating it yields CSVLRTDTTDTQYF.